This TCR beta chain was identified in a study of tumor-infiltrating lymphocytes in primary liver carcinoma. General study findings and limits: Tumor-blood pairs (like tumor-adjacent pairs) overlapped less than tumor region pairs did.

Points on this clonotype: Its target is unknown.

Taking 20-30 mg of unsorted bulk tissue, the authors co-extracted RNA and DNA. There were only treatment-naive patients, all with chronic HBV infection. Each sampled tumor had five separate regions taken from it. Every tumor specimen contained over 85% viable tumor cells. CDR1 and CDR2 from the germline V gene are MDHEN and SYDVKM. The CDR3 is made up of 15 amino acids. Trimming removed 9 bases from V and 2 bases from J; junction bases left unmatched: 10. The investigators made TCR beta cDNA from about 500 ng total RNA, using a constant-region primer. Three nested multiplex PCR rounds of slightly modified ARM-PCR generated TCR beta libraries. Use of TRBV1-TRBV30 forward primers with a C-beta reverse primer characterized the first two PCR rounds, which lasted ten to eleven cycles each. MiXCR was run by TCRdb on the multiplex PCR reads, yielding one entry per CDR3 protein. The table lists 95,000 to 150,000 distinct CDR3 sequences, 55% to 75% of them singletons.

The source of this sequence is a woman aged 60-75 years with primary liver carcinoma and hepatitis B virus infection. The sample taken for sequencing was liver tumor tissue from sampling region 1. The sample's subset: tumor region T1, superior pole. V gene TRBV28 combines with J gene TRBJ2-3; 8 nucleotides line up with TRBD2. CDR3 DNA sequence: TGTGCCAGTGGGGACTGGCGGGAGGTCACAGATACGCAGTATTTT. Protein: CASGDWREVTDTQYF.